The rows below give T cell receptor beta chains drawn from one sample of a study of T-cell reconstitution after alpha-beta-depleted transplantation in children. MiXCR was run by TCRdb on the PCR reads, yielding one entry per CDR3 protein. This table holds about 400,000 distinct CDR3 sequences, about 16% found once. The sample here was PBMCs, mostly from graft donor cells, taken 360 days after TCRalphabeta/CD19-depleted stem cell transplant. These TCRs come from a boy under three years old who had a stem cell transplant for Wiskott-Aldrich syndrome, so the T cells may come from the graft donor. Each CDR3 is given with its conserved first and last residue. Each record gives: V gene, D gene, J gene, CDR3 length, clone size, CDR3 DNA, CDR3 protein. A D gene is named only where the DNA matches it firmly. A row's size may be missing; if present it is once, few, many or a size class.

TRBV20-1	TRBD2	TRBJ2-1	10	.	TGCAGTGCTCCACGGACGGGGGGGGTCTTC	CSAPRTGGVF
TRBV7-9	TRBD1	TRBJ1-5	15	.	TGTGCCAGCAGCTTAGGGGACAGGGGTGATCAGCCCCAGCATTTT	CASSLGDRGDQPQHF
TRBV5-1	.	TRBJ2-5	11	many	TGCGCCAGCAGCTTTGTGGGGACCCAGTACTTC	CASSFVGTQYF
TRBV12-3/TRBV12-4	.	TRBJ2-7	16	few	TGTGCCAGCACCCCTGGACCGGGCACTCCCGCCTACGAGCAGTACTTC	CASTPGPGTPAYEQYF
TRBV7-9	TRBD1	TRBJ1-4	15	.	TGTGCCAGCAGCTTGCGGGACAGGGATAATGAAAAACTGTTTTTT	CASSLRDRDNEKLFF
TRBV20-1	.	TRBJ1-1	15	few	TGCAGTGCTAGAGCGCAGGGGCCTTTGAACACTGAAGCTTTCTTT	CSARAQGPLNTEAFF
TRBV5-1	.	TRBJ2-5	14	.	TGCGCCAGCAGCTTGGCGGACATTGAAGAGACCCAGTACTTC	CASSLADIEETQYF
TRBV7-2	.	TRBJ1-1	15	many	TGTGCCAGCAGCGCCTTCCAGCCGGTGGTGACTGAAGCTTTCTTT	CASSAFQPVVTEAFF
TRBV4-3	.	TRBJ2-5	14	few	TGCGCCAGCAGCCAAGACGGGGAAGAAGAGACCCAGTACTTC	CASSQDGEEETQYF
TRBV20-1	TRBD1	TRBJ2-2	14	.	TGCAGTGCCTTTAGGACAGGGTCGAGCGGGGAGCTGTTTTTT	CSAFRTGSSGELFF
TRBV18	.	TRBJ2-7	15	few	TGTGCCAGCTCACCACCGCGAAATAGGCTCTACGAGCAGTACTTC	CASSPPRNRLYEQYF
TRBV6-5	.	TRBJ2-2	13	.	TGTGCCAGCGGGAGTAGCCGCCCCGGGGAGCTGTTTTTT	CASGSSRPGELFF
TRBV6-2/TRBV6-3	TRBD2	TRBJ2-2	16	few	TGTGCCAGCAGTTACTCGACGGGAGGGGCGGCCGGGGAGCTGTTTTTT	CASSYSTGGAAGELFF
TRBV6-2/TRBV6-3	TRBD2	TRBJ2-7	15	few	TGTGCCAGCAGAGTACTAGCGGGAGGCCCCTACGAGCAGTACTTC	CASRVLAGGPYEQYF
TRBV7-2	TRBD1	TRBJ2-5	16	few	TGTGCCAGCAGCTACTTTCCCCAGGGGGCGAGAGAGACCCAGTACTTC	CASSYFPQGARETQYF
TRBV5-1	TRBD1	TRBJ2-5	14	few	TGCGCCAGCAGCTTTCGGGGGACAGGGGAGACCCAGTACTTC	CASSFRGTGETQYF
TRBV19	TRBD1	TRBJ2-1	15	.	TGTGCCAGTAGTGACGGGACAGGGACGTACAATGAGCAGTTCTTC	CASSDGTGTYNEQFF
TRBV11-1	TRBD2	TRBJ2-2	15	few	TGTGCCAGCAGCAACCTTGGACTAGCCGCCGGGGAGCTGTTTTTT	CASSNLGLAAGELFF
TRBV7-2	.	TRBJ2-2	15	.	TGTGCCAGCAGCTTACGGAGGGGGGAACTGGGGGAGCTGTTTTTT	CASSLRRGELGELFF
TRBV7-9	.	TRBJ2-5	16	.	TGTGCCAGCAGCTTAGTAGAGGGCAGGTACCAAGAGACCCAGTACTTC	CASSLVEGRYQETQYF
TRBV7-9	.	TRBJ2-7	14	.	TGTGCCAGCAGCATACGTGAGGGGTCCTACGAGCAGTACTTC	CASSIREGSYEQYF
TRBV12-3/TRBV12-4	TRBD2	TRBJ2-1	14	few	TGTGCCAGCAGCACCCGGACTAGCGGGGGTGAGCAGTTCTTC	CASSTRTSGGEQFF
TRBV20-1	TRBD1	TRBJ1-6	14	.	TGCAGTGCCAAGACAGGGGGAAGAAATTCACCCCTCCACTTT	CSAKTGGRNSPLHF
TRBV13	.	TRBJ1-1	13	.	TGTGCCAGCAGCTTATCAGGGGACACTGAAGCTTTCTTT	CASSLSGDTEAFF
TRBV2	.	TRBJ2-3	17	.	TGTGCCAGCAGGCGGAGAGTGGGTGGGGGGAATGGGTCGACGCAGTATTTT	CASRRRVGGGNGSTQYF
TRBV20-1	.	TRBJ2-7	12	few	TGCAGTGCTAGTGATGGATCCTACGAGCAGTACTTC	CSASDGSYEQYF
TRBV2	.	TRBJ1-2	15	few	TGTGCCAGCAGTAGGACAGAGCCAAGCGTCTATGGCTACACCTTC	CASSRTEPSVYGYTF